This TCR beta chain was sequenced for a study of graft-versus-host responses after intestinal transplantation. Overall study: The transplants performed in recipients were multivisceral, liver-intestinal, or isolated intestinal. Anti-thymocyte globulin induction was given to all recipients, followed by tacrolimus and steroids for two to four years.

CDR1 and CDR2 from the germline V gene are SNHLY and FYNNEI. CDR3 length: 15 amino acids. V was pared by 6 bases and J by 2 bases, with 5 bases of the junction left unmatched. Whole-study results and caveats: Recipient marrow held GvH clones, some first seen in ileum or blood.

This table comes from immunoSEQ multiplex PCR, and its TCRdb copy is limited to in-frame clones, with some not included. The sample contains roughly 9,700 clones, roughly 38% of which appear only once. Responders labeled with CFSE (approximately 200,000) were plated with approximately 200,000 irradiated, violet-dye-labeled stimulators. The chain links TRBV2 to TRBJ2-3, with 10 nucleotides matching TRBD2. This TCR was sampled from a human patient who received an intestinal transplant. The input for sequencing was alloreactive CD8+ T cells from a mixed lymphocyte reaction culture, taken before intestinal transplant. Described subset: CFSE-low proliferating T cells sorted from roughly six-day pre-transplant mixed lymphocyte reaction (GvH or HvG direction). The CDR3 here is CASRALAGLTDTQYF. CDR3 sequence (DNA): TGTGCCAGCAGAGCACTAGCGGGGCTCACAGATACGCAGTATTTT.